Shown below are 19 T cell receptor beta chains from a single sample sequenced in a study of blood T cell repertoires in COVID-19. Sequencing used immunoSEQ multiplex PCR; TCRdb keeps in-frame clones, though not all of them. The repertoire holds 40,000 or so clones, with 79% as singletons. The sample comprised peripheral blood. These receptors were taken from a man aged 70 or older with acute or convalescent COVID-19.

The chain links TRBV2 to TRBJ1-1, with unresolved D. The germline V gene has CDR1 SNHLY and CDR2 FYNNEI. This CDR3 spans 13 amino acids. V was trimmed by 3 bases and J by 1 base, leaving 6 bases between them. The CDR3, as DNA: TGTGCCAGCAGTGACCAGGCGAACACTGAAGCTTTCTTT. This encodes CASSDQANTEAFF.

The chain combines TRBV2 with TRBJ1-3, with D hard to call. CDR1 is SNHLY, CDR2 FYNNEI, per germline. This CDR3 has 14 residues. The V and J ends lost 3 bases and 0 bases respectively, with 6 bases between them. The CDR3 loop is CASSELSSGNTIYF. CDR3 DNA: TGTGCCAGCAGTGAGCTGAGCTCTGGAAACACCATATATTTT.

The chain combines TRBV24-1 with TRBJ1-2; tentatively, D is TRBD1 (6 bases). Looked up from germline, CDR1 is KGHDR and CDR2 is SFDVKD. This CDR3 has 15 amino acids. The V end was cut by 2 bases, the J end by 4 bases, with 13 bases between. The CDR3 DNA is TGTGCCACCAGTGATTCCGGGGGGGGCGTCTATGGCTACACCTTC. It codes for CATSDSGGGVYGYTF.

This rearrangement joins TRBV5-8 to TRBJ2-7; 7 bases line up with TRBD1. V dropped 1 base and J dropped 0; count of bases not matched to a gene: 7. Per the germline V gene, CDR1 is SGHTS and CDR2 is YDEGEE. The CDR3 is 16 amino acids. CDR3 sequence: CASSLYRGQNSYEQYF. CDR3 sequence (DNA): TGTGCCAGCAGCTTGTATAGGGGACAGAACTCCTACGAGCAGTACTTC.

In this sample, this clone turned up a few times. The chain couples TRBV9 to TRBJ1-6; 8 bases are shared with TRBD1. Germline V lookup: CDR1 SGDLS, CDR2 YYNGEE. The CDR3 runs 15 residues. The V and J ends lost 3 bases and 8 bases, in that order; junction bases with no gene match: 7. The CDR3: CASSGTGTHHSPLHF. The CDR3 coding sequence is TGTGCCAGCAGCGGGACAGGGACCCACCATTCACCCCTCCACTTT.

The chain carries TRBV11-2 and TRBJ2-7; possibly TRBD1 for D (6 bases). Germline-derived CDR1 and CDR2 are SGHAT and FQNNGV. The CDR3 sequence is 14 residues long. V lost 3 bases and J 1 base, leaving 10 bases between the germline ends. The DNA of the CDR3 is TGTGCCAGCAGCTTTTCCGGGACATCCTACGAGCAGTACTTC. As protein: CASSFSGTSYEQYF.

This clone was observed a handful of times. CDR3 loop: CASSLVSSADTQYF. The CDR3 DNA follows: TGTGCCAGCAGCTTAGTGTCTAGCGCAGATACGCAGTATTTT. The J gene is TRBJ2-3, the V gene TRBV7-9; D is possibly TRBD2 (6 bases). Germline CDR1 SEHNR, CDR2 FQNEAQ (reference sequence). V was trimmed by 1 base and J by 4 bases, leaving 9 bases between them. This CDR3 comprises 14 residues.

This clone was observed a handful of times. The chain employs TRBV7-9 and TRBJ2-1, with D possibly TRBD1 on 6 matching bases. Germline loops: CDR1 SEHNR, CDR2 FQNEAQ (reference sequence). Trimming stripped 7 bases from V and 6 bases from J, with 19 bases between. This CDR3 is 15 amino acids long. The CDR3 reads CASTQGIQGGNEQFF. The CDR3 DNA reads TGTGCCAGCACCCAAGGTATTCAAGGGGGCAATGAGCAGTTCTTC.

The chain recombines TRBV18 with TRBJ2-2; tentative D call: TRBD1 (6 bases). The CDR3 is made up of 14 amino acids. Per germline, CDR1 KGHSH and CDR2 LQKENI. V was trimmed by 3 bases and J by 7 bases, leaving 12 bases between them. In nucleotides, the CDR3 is TGTGCCAGCTCACCGGGGGCAGGAATCGGGGAGCTGTTTTTT. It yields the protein CASSPGAGIGELFF.

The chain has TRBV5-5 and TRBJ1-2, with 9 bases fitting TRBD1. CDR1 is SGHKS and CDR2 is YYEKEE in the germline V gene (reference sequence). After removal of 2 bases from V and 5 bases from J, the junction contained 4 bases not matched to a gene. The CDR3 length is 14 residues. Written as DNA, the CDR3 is TGTGCCAGCAGCTTTTTGGACAGGGGATATGGCTACACCTTC. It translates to CASSFLDRGYGYTF.

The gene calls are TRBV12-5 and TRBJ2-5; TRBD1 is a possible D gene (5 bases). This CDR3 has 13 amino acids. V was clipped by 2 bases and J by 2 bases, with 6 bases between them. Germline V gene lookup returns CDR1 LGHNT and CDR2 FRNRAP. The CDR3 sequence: CASGLTGQETQYF. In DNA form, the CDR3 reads TGTGCTAGTGGTTTGACAGGACAAGAGACCCAGTACTTC. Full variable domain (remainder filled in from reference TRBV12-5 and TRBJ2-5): DARVTQTPRHKVTEMGQEVTMRCQPILGHNTVFWYRQTMMQGLELLAYFRNRAPLDDSGMPKDRFSAEMPDATLATLKIQPSEPRDSAVYFCASGLTGQETQYFGPGTRLLVL.

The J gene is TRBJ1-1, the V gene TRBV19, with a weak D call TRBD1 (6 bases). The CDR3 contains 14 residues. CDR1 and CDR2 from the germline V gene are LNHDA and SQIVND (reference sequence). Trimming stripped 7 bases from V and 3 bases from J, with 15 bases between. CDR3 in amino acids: CASTLQGRDTEAFF. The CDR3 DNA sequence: TGTGCCAGTACCCTTCAGGGGCGCGACACTGAAGCTTTCTTT.

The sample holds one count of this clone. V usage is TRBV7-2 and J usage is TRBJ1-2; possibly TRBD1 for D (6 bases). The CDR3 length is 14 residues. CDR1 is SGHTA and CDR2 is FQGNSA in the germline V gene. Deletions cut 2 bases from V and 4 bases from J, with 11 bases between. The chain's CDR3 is CASSLQGHGYGYTF. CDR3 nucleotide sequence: TGTGCCAGCAGCTTACAGGGGCACGGCTATGGCTACACCTTC.

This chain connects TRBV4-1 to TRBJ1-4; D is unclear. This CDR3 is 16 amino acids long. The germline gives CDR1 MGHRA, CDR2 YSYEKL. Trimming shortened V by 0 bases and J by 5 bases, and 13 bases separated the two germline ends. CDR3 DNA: TGCGCCAGCAGCCAAGATTTAGAGCTAGTAAATGAAAAACTGTTTTTT. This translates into CASSQDLELVNEKLFF.

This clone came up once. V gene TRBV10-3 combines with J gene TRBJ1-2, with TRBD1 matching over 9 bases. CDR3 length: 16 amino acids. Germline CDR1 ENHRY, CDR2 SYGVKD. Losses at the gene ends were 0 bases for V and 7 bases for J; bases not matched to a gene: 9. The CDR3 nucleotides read TGTGCCATCAGTGAGTCCCTACCGGGACAGGGTACTGGCTACACCTTC. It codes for CAISESLPGQGTGYTF.

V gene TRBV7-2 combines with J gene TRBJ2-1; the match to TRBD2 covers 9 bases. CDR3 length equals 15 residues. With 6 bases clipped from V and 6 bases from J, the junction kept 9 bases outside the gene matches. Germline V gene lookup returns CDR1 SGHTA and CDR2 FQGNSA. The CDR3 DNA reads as TGTGCCAGCAGGCAGCCGGGACTAGCATCCAATGAGCAGTTCTTC. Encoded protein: CASRQPGLASNEQFF.

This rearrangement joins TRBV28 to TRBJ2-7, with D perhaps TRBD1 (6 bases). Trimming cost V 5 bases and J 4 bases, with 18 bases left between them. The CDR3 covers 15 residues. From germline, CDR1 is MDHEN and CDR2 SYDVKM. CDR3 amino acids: CASSGKDSWLYEQYF. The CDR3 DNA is TGTGCCAGCAGTGGGAAGGACAGTTGGTTGTACGAGCAGTACTTC.

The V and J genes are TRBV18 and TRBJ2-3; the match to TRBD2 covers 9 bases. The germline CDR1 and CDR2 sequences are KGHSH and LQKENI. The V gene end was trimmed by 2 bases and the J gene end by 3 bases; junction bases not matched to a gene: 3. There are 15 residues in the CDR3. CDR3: CASSPAGGSTDTQYF. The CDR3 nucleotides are TGTGCCAGCTCACCAGCGGGAGGGTCGACAGATACGCAGTATTTT.

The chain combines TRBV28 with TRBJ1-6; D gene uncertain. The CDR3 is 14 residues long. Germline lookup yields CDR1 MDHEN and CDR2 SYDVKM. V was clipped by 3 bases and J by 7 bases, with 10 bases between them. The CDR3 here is CASSFEQSNSPLHF. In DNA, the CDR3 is TGTGCCAGCAGTTTCGAACAGAGCAATTCACCCCTCCACTTT. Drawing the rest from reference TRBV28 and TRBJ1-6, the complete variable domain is DVKVTQSSRYLVKRTGEKVFLECVQDMDHENMFWYRQDPGLGLRLIYFSYDVKMKEKGDIPEGYSVSREKKERFSLILESASTNQTSMYLCASSFEQSNSPLHFGNGTRLTVT.